A single T cell receptor beta chain is shown here with its context. The antigen remains unidentified. The entry originates in a study of pediatric ulcerative colitis. General study points: Two rectal CDR3 clonotypes occurred in all ulcerative colitis patients. Blood-rectal clonal overlap within each person was significantly higher in ulcerative colitis patients than controls.

Trimming removed 3 bases from V and 3 bases from J, with 5 bases in between. The germline CDR1 and CDR2 sequences are ENHRY and SYGVKD. The CDR3 spans 12 residues. Samples were sequenced at Survey level, maximum 500,000 reads. Assay: immunoSEQ multiplex PCR; the TCRdb copy retains only in-frame clones and omits some. The table includes approximately 60,000 clones, 86% detected once. Sequenced: blood. The gene calls are TRBV10-3 and TRBJ1-2; no definite D call. The source of this sequence is a boy aged 10-17 years with severe ulcerative colitis. In nucleotides, the CDR3 is TGTGCCATCAGTGATGGGGACTATGGCTACACCTTC. It is translated as CAISDGDYGYTF.